This T cell receptor (beta chain) came from a study of cytomegalovirus exposure and HLA in healthy donors. The study ran its PCR with 60 Vbeta and 13 Jbeta primers. TCRdb's copy holds only in-frame clones and misses some; the assay was immunoSEQ multiplex PCR. The profile shows tens of thousands of clones, approximately 76% of them singletons. About this clone: Its target is unknown.

Study-wide results and caveats: There were 150 to 200 TCR beta chains listed as cytomegalovirus-associated. A later analysis linked a missense variant in DCLRE1C to the trimming of TCR beta V and J genes.

The sequenced sample was PBMCs. The TCR sequence derives from a male donor in good health and CMV-seronegative.

The CDR3 sequence: CASSRISGLAGLDTQYF. CDR3 DNA sequence: TGTGCCAGCAGCAGGATCTCTGGACTAGCGGGACTAGATACGCAGTATTTT. The rearrangement links TRBV7-9 to TRBJ2-3; TRBD2 matches 12 bases. This CDR3 has 17 amino acids. V was clipped by 5 bases and J by 5 bases; unmatched bases: 11. From germline, CDR1 is SEHNR and CDR2 FQNEAQ (reference sequence). Full variable domain (remainder filled in from reference TRBV7-9 and TRBJ2-3): DTGVSQNPRHKITKRGQNVTFRCDPISEHNRLYWYRQTLGQGPEFLTYFQNEAQLEKSRLLSDRFSAERPKGSFSTLEIQRTEQGDSAMYLCASSRISGLAGLDTQYFGPGTRLTVL.